The T cell receptor (beta chain) under discussion was sequenced for a study of cytomegalovirus exposure and HLA in healthy donors. In the PCR, 60 Vbeta and 13 Jbeta primers were used. Clones were sequenced by immunoSEQ multiplex PCR, and TCRdb holds only the in-frame ones, with some missing. The sample consists of more than 95,000 clones, about 81% of them appearing once. Study findings and constraints: A list of about 180 TCR beta chains associated with cytomegalovirus was given. The study assumed roughly uniform donor sequencing depth for presence/absence analyses. The likely explanation for a cluster of highly shared sequence variants was sequencing artifact.

Comments on this clone: The antigen remains unidentified.

The specimen was PBMCs. The origin of this receptor is a man aged 25 to 45 in good health and CMV-seronegative.

The CDR3 nucleotides read TGTGCCAGCAGGCATCGGGACAGCTACGAGCAGTACTTC. Protein product: CASRHRDSYEQYF. J is TRBJ2-7 and V is TRBV28; 7 bases map to TRBD1. The CDR3 length is 13 residues. The germline V gene has CDR1 MDHEN and CDR2 SYDVKM. The ends lost 6 bases at V and 3 bases at J; junction bases unmatched: 5.